The T cell receptor (beta chain) described here comes from a study of CD8 T cells in ankylosing spondylitis (dated by TCRdb to about 2017). General notes on the study: The study profiled T cell receptor beta repertoires in healthy donors and ankylosing spondylitis patients to find disease-linked TCR variants. In total, the full study cohort was made up of about 110 healthy donors and 25 ankylosing spondylitis patients. Samples of peripheral blood were taken, and for ankylosing spondylitis patients, synovial fluid was collected as well.

Instrument used: Illumina HiSeq 2500. TCR beta libraries were prepared by quantitative 5'-RACE with molecular barcodes. Regarding the original processing steps: A new computational method based on a probabilistic model of VDJ rearrangement was used to identify disease-linked TCR variants. TCRdb applied fastp at Q25 and MiXCR to the public reads, then kept only in-frame beta chains. Identical CDR3 proteins give one entry, which carries the most common genes and DNA. V and J calls and clone size were set by TCRdb, not the authors. Across this sample there are 350,000 or so distinct CDR3 sequences, with approximately 14% seen only once. The top ten constitute around 0.99% of the sample. Overall study outcomes, separate from this receptor: In peripheral blood, the disease-linked clones were found at relatively low frequencies and had a CD8+ phenotype. Some motif variants had previously been reported in the synovial fluid and blood of reactive arthritis patients, which suggests shared mechanisms of disease initiation. The disease-linked clones were reported as significantly enriched in matched synovial fluid samples from ankylosing spondylitis patients. A TCR beta motif of eight highly homologous amino acid variants appeared characteristic of blood from ankylosing spondylitis patients.

This clonotype was found a few times. The antigen it binds to is not known. Per-base qualities were not stored, and no clone one base away is much larger. The CDR3 sequence holds 11 residues, the cysteine and phenylalanine included. The retained sequence is limited to the CDR3, 33 bases, with the frame set at the first base. Trimming takes 3 bases from V and 6 bases from J, and the germline ends sit 6 bases apart. CDR1 and CDR2, per the germline V gene (reference sequence), are DFQATT and SNEGSKA. Material for sequencing was blood, either unsorted or a sorted T cell fraction (not recorded which). This clonotype was sampled from a male donor with ankylosing spondylitis or in good health (not recorded which). The rearrangement combines TRBV20-1 with TRBJ2-1, with no confident D gene call. The CDR3 here reads CSASPGNEQFF. The sequence in DNA is TGCAGTGCTAGTCCCGGCAATGAGCAGTTCTTC.